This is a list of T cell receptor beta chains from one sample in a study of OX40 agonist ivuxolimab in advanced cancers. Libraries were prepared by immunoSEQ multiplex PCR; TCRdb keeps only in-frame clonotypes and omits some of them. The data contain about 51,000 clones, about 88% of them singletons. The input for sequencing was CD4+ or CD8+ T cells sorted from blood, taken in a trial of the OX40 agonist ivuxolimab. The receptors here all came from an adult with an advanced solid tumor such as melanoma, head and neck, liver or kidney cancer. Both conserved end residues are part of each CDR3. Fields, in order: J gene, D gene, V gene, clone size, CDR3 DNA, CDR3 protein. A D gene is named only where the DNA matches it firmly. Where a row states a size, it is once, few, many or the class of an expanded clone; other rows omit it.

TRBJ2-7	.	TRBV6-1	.	TGTGCCAGCAGTGTAGCGAACTCCTACGAGCAGTACTTC	CASSVANSYEQYF
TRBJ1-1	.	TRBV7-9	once	TGTGCCAGCAGCTTAGTCCCCAACAGGTTTGAAGCTTTCTTT	CASSLVPNRFEAFF
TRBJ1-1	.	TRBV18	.	TGTGCCAGCTCACCACTTGAGGGGACTGAAGCTTTCTTT	CASSPLEGTEAFF
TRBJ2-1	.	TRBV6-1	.	TGTGCCACAAAAGGAAGAGGGGCGAATGAGCAGTTCTTC	CATKGRGANEQFF
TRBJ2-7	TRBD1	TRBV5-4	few	TGTGCCAGCAAGGACAGGGTTGCGAGCGAGCAGTACTTC	CASKDRVASEQYF
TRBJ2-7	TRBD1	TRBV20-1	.	TGCAGTACGACAGGGGGCTACGAGCAGTACTTC	CSTTGGYEQYF
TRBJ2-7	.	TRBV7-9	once	TGTGCCAGCAGTTCAGGTGGAGGGGCCTACGAGCAGTACTTC	CASSSGGGAYEQYF
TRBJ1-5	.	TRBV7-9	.	TGTGCCAGCAGCTTTTGGGGTGGGGACCCGGCGGATCAGCCCCAGCATTTT	CASSFWGGDPADQPQHF
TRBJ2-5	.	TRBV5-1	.	TGCGCCAGCAGCTTGGCCGGTGAGACCCAGTACTTC	CASSLAGETQYF
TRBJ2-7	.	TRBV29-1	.	TGCAGCGTTGCCTCGCTCCACGAGCAGTACTTC	CSVASLHEQYF
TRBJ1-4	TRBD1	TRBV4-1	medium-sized	TGCGCCAGCAGCCAAGCAGGGGGTGAAAAACTGTTTTTT	CASSQAGGEKLFF
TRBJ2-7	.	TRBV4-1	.	TGCGCCAGCAGCCAAGAAAAAGGGGCGGCCAATGGATACGAGCAGTACTTC	CASSQEKGAANGYEQYF
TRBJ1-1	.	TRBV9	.	TGTGCCAGCAGCGTGGGGGGCAGGGCCGTAGGGGACACTGAAGCTTTCTTT	CASSVGGRAVGDTEAFF
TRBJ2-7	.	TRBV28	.	TGTGCCAGCAGTTTTAACAATAAGGGGGAGCAGTACTTC	CASSFNNKGEQYF
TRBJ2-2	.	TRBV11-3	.	TGTGCCAGCAGCTTAGGAGGCAGATCGTTCTCCTCCGGGGAGCTGTTTTTT	CASSLGGRSFSSGELFF
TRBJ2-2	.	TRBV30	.	TGTGCCTGGAGTGTGGGCCGGACGGGCACCGGGGAGCTGTTTTTT	CAWSVGRTGTGELFF
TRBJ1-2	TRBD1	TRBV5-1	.	TGCGCCAGCAGCACAGACAGGGGGGATGGCTACACCTTC	CASSTDRGDGYTF